Shown below are 27 T cell receptor beta chains from a single sample sequenced in a study of T cell responses to AZD1222 COVID-19 vaccine. The data were produced by immunoSEQ multiplex PCR, yet TCRdb's version contains in-frame clones alone and is incomplete. The repertoire includes more than 150,000 clones, around 89% of them detected once, and 6.1% sits in the top ten. Sequenced here: peripheral blood, sampled on day 0 of AZD1222 vaccination. Receptor source: an adult in good health.

V gene TRBV27 combines with J gene TRBJ2-2; maybe TRBD2 (6 bases). Germline assignment: CDR1 MNHEY and CDR2 SMNVEV (reference sequence). V was shortened by 4 bases and J by 3 bases, with 12 bases between the two germline ends. The CDR3 has 15 residues. CDR3 DNA sequence: TGTGCCAGCAGTTCCTTAGGGACTTACACCGGGGAGCTGTTTTTT. Translation gives CASSSLGTYTGELFF.

The chain recombines TRBV7-9 with TRBJ1-5; no clear D. CDR1 SEHNR and CDR2 FQNEAQ come from the germline V gene (reference sequence). The CDR3 consists of 13 residues. V gave up 3 bases and J gave up 4 bases, with 7 bases separating them. CDR3 in DNA: TGTGCCAGCAGCTTCGACGGTAATCAGCCCCAGCATTTT. This sequence encodes CASSFDGNQPQHF.

V and J are TRBV9 and TRBJ2-1; 8 nucleotides match TRBD2. Germline V lookup: CDR1 SGDLS, CDR2 YYNGEE. The CDR3 loop spans 16 amino acids. The V and J ends lost 4 bases and 0 bases, in that order; junction bases with no gene match: 6. CDR3 bases: TGTGCCAGCAGCCCGGGGGGGGTGAGCTCCTACAATGAGCAGTTCTTC. Translating gives CASSPGGVSSYNEQFF.

This clone has a handful of counts. J is TRBJ1-1 and V is TRBV4-3; the D gene is possibly TRBD1 (5 bases). Looked up from germline, CDR1 is LGHNA and CDR2 is YSLEER. V was cut by 0 bases and J by 1 base, with 9 bases left in between. The CDR3 totals 15 residues. The CDR3 region is CASSQDWGSNTEAFF. The CDR3 coding sequence is TGCGCCAGCAGCCAAGATTGGGGCTCGAACACTGAAGCTTTCTTT.

The chain employs TRBV6-2 or TRBV6-3 and TRBJ1-5; D uncertain. Between the trimmed V and J ends, which lost 1 base and 9 bases, there was a span of 10 bases. The germline gives CDR1 MNHEY, CDR2 SVGEGT. The CDR3 extends over 13 amino acids. CDR3 loop: CASSYFSGWPQHF. CDR3 coding DNA: TGTGCCAGCAGTTACTTCTCCGGGTGGCCCCAGCATTTT.

This chain links TRBV18 with TRBJ2-7, with 7 bases identical to TRBD1. This CDR3 has 15 amino acids. Germline V CDR1 and CDR2: KGHSH, LQKENI. The junction had 11 bases not matched to a gene; V was cut back by 6 bases and J by 3 bases. The CDR3 is CASSPTGEKGYEQYF. The CDR3 DNA follows: TGTGCCAGCTCCCCTACAGGGGAGAAAGGCTACGAGCAGTACTTC.

This rearrangement joins TRBV3-1 (or the pseudogene TRBV3-2) to TRBJ1-3; D remains ambiguous. V gave up 3 bases and J gave up 3 bases, with 9 bases separating them. Germline V gene lookup returns CDR1 LGHDT and CDR2 YNNKEL (reference sequence). The CDR3 is made up of 14 amino acids. In DNA form, the CDR3 reads TGTGCCAGCAGCCAGGGATCTGTTGGAAACACCATATATTTT. Its protein product is CASSQGSVGNTIYF.

The CDR3: CASSPSAGRVHF. CDR3 in DNA: TGTGCCAGCAGTCCCTCGGCAGGGAGAGTGCACTTT. The rearrangement joins TRBV12-3 or TRBV12-4 to TRBJ1-6, with a tentative D call TRBD1 (5 bases). Trimming took 5 bases from V and 19 from J, leaving 18 bases between them. CDR3 length: 12 amino acids.

V gene TRBV3-1 (or the pseudogene TRBV3-2) combines with J gene TRBJ1-4, with D unclear. V shed 3 bases and J shed 6 bases, with 11 bases lying between them. This CDR3 comprises 14 residues. CDR1 LGHDT and CDR2 YNNKEL come from the germline V gene (reference sequence). The CDR3: CASSQRPGDEKLFF. The CDR3 DNA is TGTGCCAGCAGCCAGAGGCCTGGGGATGAAAAACTGTTTTTT.

The chain recombines TRBV7-2 with TRBJ1-6, with TRBD1 matching over 7 bases. The CDR3 sequence is 14 residues long. The ends lost 7 bases at V and 7 bases at J; junction bases unmatched: 7. The V gene's germline CDR1 is SGHTA and CDR2 FQGNSA. CDR3 loop: CASTRDSRNSPLHF. CDR3 DNA: TGTGCCAGCACCCGGGACAGTAGAAATTCACCCCTCCACTTT.

V is TRBV11-1 and J is TRBJ1-6; 9 bases are shared with TRBD1. CDR3 length equals 16 residues. With 2 bases clipped from V and 7 bases from J, the junction kept 6 bases outside the gene matches. Germline-derived CDR1 and CDR2 are SGHAT and FQDESV (reference sequence). The CDR3 loop is CASSLWTGEGNSPLHF. The CDR3 DNA reads as TGTGCCAGCAGCTTATGGACAGGGGAAGGGAATTCACCCCTCCACTTT. Looking up the rest from reference TRBV11-1 and TRBJ1-6 gives the full variable domain: EAEVAQSPRYKITEKSQAVAFWCDPISGHATLYWYRQILGQGPELLVQFQDESVVDDSQLPKDRFSAERLKGVDSTLKIQPAELGDSAMYLCASSLWTGEGNSPLHFGNGTRLTVT.

The chain has TRBV6-5 and TRBJ1-5; D possibly corresponds to TRBD1 (5 bases). The CDR3 length is 14 residues. V was clipped by 6 bases and J by 1 base, with 10 bases between them. CDR1 and CDR2 (germline): MNHEY, SVGAGI. This CDR3 reads CASSKEGSNQPQHF. The CDR3 DNA sequence: TGTGCCAGCAGCAAAGAGGGGAGCAATCAGCCCCAGCATTTT.

CDR3 region: CASSTQGGYEQYF. The CDR3 DNA follows: TGTGCCAGCAGTACACAGGGAGGGTACGAGCAGTACTTC. The chain couples TRBV6-6 to TRBJ2-7; maybe TRBD2 (7 bases). CDR3 length: 13 amino acids. Germline V gene data show CDR1 as MNHNY and CDR2 as SVGAGI (reference sequence). With 5 bases removed from V and 4 bases from J, the gap between germline ends came to 12 bases.

J is TRBJ1-2 and V is TRBV7-9, with unresolved D. There are 12 residues in the CDR3. Germline lookup yields CDR1 SEHNR and CDR2 FQNEAQ (reference sequence). V lost 5 bases, J lost 5 bases, and 9 bases lay in between. In DNA, the CDR3 is TGTGCCAGCAGCCCCCAACTTTATGGCTACACCTTC. Encoded protein: CASSPQLYGYTF.

The CDR3, as DNA: TGTGCCAGCAGGGGAGGGTATGGCTACACCTTC. This sequence encodes CASRGGYGYTF. The V gene is TRBV2, the J gene TRBJ1-2; D remains ambiguous. Trimming pared 6 bases from V and 5 bases from J, leaving 7 bases between. Germline-derived CDR1 and CDR2 are SNHLY and FYNNEI. The CDR3 loop spans 11 amino acids.

The rearrangement uses TRBV12-3 or TRBV12-4 and TRBJ1-5; no firm D call. V was pared by 3 bases and J by 5 bases, with 5 bases between. The length of the CDR3 is 12 residues. The CDR3 DNA reads as TGTGCCAGCAGTTTTTCCGATCAGCCCCAGCATTTT. It specifies CASSFSDQPQHF.

The genes are TRBV2 and TRBJ2-2; TRBD2 might be the D (5 bases). The CDR3 has 15 amino acids. V lost 4 bases and J 4 bases, leaving 13 bases between the germline ends. Germline V CDR1 and CDR2: SNHLY, FYNNEI. The CDR3 loop is CASSVRTRGTGELFF. The DNA of the CDR3 is TGTGCCAGCAGTGTACGTACCCGGGGCACCGGGGAGCTGTTTTTT. Together with reference TRBV2 and TRBJ2-2, the CDR3 gives the full variable domain: EPEVTQTPSHQVTQMGQEVILRCVPISNHLYFYWYRQILGQKVEFLVSFYNNEISEKSEIFDDQFSVERPDGSNFTLKIRSTKLEDSAMYFCASSVRTRGTGELFFGEGSRLTVL.

The chain uses TRBV24-1 and TRBJ2-2; D may correspond to TRBD1 or TRBD2 (5 bases each). Trimming shortened V by 2 bases and J by 4 bases, and 10 bases separated the two germline ends. The CDR3 has 15 residues. Germline V gene data show CDR1 as KGHDR and CDR2 as SFDVKD. The CDR3 DNA sequence: TGTGCCACCAGTGATTACGCAGGGACCACCGGGGAGCTGTTTTTT. Amino acid sequence: CATSDYAGTTGELFF.

The DNA for the CDR3 is TGTGCCAGCAGTTACTCGGCTAGCGGGGCGGCGGAGCAGTACTTC. Translation: CASSYSASGAAEQYF. The chain is built from TRBV6-5 and TRBJ2-7; 9 bases are shared with TRBD2. After removal of 0 bases from V and 7 bases from J, the junction contained 7 bases not matched to a gene. This CDR3 is 15 amino acids long. CDR1 and CDR2 from the germline V gene are MNHEY and SVGAGI.

The chain recombines TRBV19 with TRBJ2-7; TRBD1 or TRBD2 may be the D gene (5 bases each). Per the germline V gene, CDR1 is LNHDA and CDR2 is SQIVND (reference sequence). Deletions cut 6 bases from V and 3 bases from J, with 21 bases between. This CDR3 region has 16 residues. Written as DNA, the CDR3 is TGTGCCAGTAGCAATTCCCCTGTGGGGGTGTTCTACGAGCAGTACTTC. Translating it yields CASSNSPVGVFYEQYF.

The V and J genes are TRBV4-2 and TRBJ1-6; unclear D gene. Looked up from germline, CDR1 is LGHNA and CDR2 is YNFKEQ. CDR3 length: 16 amino acids. V lost 0 bases and J 9 bases, leaving 15 bases between the germline ends. CDR3 coding DNA: TGTGCCAGCAGCCAAGAGAGTTCACATATGGGTTCACCCCTCCACTTT. Residues: CASSQESSHMGSPLHF.

The chain carries TRBV30 and TRBJ2-1; TRBD2 is a possible D gene (7 bases). This CDR3 spans 13 amino acids. V was clipped by 3 bases and J by 9 bases, with 15 bases between them. Germline loops: CDR1 GTSNPN, CDR2 SVGIG (reference sequence). The DNA of the CDR3 is TGTGCCTGGAGCCGGGGGGCCAGTGGTGAGCAGTTCTTC. This encodes CAWSRGASGEQFF.

V is TRBV3-1 (or the pseudogene TRBV3-2) and J is TRBJ1-4, with D possibly matching TRBD1 (6 bases). Germline assignment: CDR1 LGHDT and CDR2 YNNKEL (reference sequence). CDR3 size: 15 residues. Trimming left V 3 bases short and J 4 bases short, with 12 bases between. The CDR3 DNA is TGTGCCAGCAGCCAGGTTCAGGGGCTTAATGAAAAACTGTTTTTT. Translating it yields CASSQVQGLNEKLFF.

This clone was seen just once. V and J are TRBV2 and TRBJ1-2, with 7 nucleotides matching TRBD1. Germline values: CDR1 SNHLY, CDR2 FYNNEI. V gave up 2 bases and J gave up 6 bases; unmatched junction bases: 3. This CDR3 has 13 amino acids. Here the CDR3 DNA reads TGTGCCAGCAGTGAAACAGGGGTTAATGGCTACACCTTC. Residues: CASSETGVNGYTF.

V gene TRBV24-1 combines with J gene TRBJ1-5; perhaps TRBD1 as D (6 bases). V lost 7 bases and J 3 bases, leaving 12 bases between the germline ends. The V gene's germline CDR1 is KGHDR and CDR2 SFDVKD. The CDR3 loop spans 14 amino acids. As DNA, the CDR3 is TGTGCCACCAGCCACAGGGATTCCAATCAGCCCCAGCATTTT. Translated: CATSHRDSNQPQHF.

The chain links TRBV7-2 to TRBJ2-7, with 8 bases matching TRBD2. Germline CDR1 is SGHTA and CDR2 is FQGNSA. This CDR3 has 14 residues. Trimming cost V 4 bases and J 7 bases; bases outside gene matches: 9. Written as DNA, the CDR3 is TGTGCCAGCAGCTCCCCCGGGACTAGGGGAGAGCAGTACTTC. It encodes CASSSPGTRGEQYF.

CDR3 coding DNA: TGCGCCAGCAGCTTGCAGGGGCTTGAAAAACTGTTTTTT. Encoded protein: CASSLQGLEKLFF. The chain carries TRBV5-1 and TRBJ1-4; weak D call: TRBD1 (6 bases). This CDR3 has 13 residues. V was pared by 1 base and J by 7 bases, with 8 bases between. Germline V gene lookup returns CDR1 SGHRS and CDR2 YFSETQ. The full variable domain, completed using reference TRBV5-1 and TRBJ1-4, is KAGVTQTPRYLIKTRGQQVTLSCSPISGHRSVSWYQQTPGQGLQFLFEYFSETQRNKGNFPGRFSGRQFSNSRSEMNVSTLELGDSALYLCASSLQGLEKLFFGSGTQLSVL.